This T cell receptor (beta chain) was observed in a study of T cell clones after liver transplantation. Study overall: Liver transplant recipients had immunosuppression withdrawal attempted within 2 years. Tolerant meant at least one year fully off immunosuppression without liver enzymes above twice normal. Draws occurred before transplant, before withdrawal, and after complete or failed withdrawal. Apart from a few HCV-positive recipients, transplants were for non-autoimmune, non-viral reasons.

This CDR3 contains 13 residues. V was shortened by 2 bases and J by 6 bases, with 9 bases between the two germline ends. Germline values: CDR1 MNHEY, CDR2 SMNVEV (reference sequence). The repertoire was sequenced with immunoSEQ multiplex PCR; TCRdb's copy has only in-frame clones and lacks some. The sample has approximately 68,000 clones, 80% seen once; the top ten hold 0.6%. The sequence came from a human donor who received a liver transplant. This chain uses TRBV27 with TRBJ2-3; D is uncertain. Material: CD4+ T cells from blood, obtained before liver transplant. The CDR3: CASSLRVGDTQYF. DNA of the CDR3: TGTGCCAGCAGTTTACGGGTAGGGGATACGCAGTATTTT.